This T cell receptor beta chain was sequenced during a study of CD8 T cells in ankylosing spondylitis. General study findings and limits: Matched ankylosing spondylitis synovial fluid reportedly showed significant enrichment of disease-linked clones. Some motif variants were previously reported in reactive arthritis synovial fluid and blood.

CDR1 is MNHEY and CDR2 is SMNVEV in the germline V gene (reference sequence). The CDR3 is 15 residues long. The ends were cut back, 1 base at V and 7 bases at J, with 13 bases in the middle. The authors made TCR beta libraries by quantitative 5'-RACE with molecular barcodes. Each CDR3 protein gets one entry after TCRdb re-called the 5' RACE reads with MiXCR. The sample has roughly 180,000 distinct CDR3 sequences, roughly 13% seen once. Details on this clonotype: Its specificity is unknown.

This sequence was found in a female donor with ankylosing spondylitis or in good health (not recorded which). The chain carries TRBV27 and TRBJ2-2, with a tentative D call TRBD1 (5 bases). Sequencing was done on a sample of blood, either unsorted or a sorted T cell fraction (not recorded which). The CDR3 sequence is CASSLFRASIGELFF. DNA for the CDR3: TGTGCCAGCAGTTTATTCAGGGCAAGCATCGGGGAGCTGTTTTTT.